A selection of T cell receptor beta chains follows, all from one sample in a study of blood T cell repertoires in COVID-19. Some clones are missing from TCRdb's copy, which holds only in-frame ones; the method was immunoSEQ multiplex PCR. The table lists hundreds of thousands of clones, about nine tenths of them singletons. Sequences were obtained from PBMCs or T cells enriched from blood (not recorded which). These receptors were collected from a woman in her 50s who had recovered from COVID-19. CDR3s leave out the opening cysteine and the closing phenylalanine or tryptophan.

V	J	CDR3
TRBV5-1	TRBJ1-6	ASSLDVRDVKFKPLH
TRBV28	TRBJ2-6	ASSFGLAGSSGANVLT
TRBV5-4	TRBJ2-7	ASSFSSEQY
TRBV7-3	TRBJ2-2	ASSLSTRSGELF
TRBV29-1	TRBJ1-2	SVGDTRDYGYT
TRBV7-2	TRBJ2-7	ASSFSDPSSYEQY
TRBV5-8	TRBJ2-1	ASSGGRAAEQF
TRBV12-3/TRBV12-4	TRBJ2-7	ASSYRGPYEQY
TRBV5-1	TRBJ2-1	ASRSSANIYNEQF
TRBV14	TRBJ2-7	ASSHLTSASYEQY
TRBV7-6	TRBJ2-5	ASSFLRKETQY
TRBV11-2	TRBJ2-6	ASSFTSGSGANVLT
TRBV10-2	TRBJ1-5	ASSPGTSNQPQH
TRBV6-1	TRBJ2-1	ASSEGAREEQF
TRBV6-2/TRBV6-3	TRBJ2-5	ASSSGRVETQY
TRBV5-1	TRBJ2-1	ASSGGLTSGRVGQF
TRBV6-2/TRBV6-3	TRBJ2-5	ASSYSGQQETQY
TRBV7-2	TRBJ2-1	ASSESVRDGEQF
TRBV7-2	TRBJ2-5	ASSHQRRTRYQETQY
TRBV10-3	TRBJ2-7	AISAGTQGEQY
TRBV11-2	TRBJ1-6	ASTGSTWIDSPLH
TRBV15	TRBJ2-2	ATSSVTSIPRELF
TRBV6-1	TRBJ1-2	ASSGARTGGGYGYT
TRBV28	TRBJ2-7	ASSPPQRRDRQY
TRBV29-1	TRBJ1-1	SGGDNEAF
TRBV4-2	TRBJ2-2	ASSQDPSGTNTGELF
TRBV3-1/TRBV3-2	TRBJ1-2	ASSSRDRGTYGYT